The following is a T cell receptor (beta chain) sequence with its context. What it binds is unknown. This specimen belongs to a study of cytomegalovirus exposure and HLA in healthy donors. Study results and limitations: Most TCR sequences were uncommon, yet certain public TCRs appeared in many donors. In an earlier analysis, productive rearrangement rates for most beta V segments clustered near 87% or 30%.

The CDR3 has 15 residues. Trimming cost V 1 base and J 5 bases, with 12 bases left between them. Germline V gene sequence: CDR1 LNHDA, CDR2 SQIVND (reference sequence). Primers: 60 Vbeta forward and 13 Jbeta reverse. Measured with immunoSEQ multiplex PCR; TCRdb has only the in-frame clones, and not every one. The sample has about 140,000 clones, over 75% seen once. The origin of this receptor is a female donor in good health and CMV-seronegative. Sequencing was carried out using PBMCs. The chain uses TRBV19 and TRBJ1-5; no definite D call. The CDR3 sequence is CASSIGYGGHQPQHF. The CDR3 DNA reads as TGTGCCAGTAGTATAGGATACGGAGGACATCAGCCCCAGCATTTT.